The 30 T cell receptor beta chains below come from one sample, sequenced in a study of cytomegalovirus exposure and HLA in healthy donors. Libraries were prepared by immunoSEQ multiplex PCR; TCRdb keeps only in-frame clonotypes and omits some of them. The sample includes fewer than 85,000 clones, about 90% of them seen just once. Sequences were obtained from PBMCs. The receptors here all came from a woman under 30 in good health and CMV-seropositive.

The rearrangement joins TRBV14 to TRBJ2-1; D unresolved. Germline V gene sequence: CDR1 SGHDN, CDR2 FVKESK. The CDR3 consists of 12 residues. V lost 2 bases and J lost 10, with 9 bases in between. CDR3: CASSQSPREQFF. In DNA form, the CDR3 reads TGTGCCAGCAGCCAATCTCCGCGAGAGCAGTTCTTC.

The gene calls are TRBV30 and TRBJ1-2; 7 nucleotides align to TRBD1. After removal of 0 bases from V and 4 bases from J, the junction contained 2 bases not matched to a gene. Per germline, CDR1 GTSNPN and CDR2 SVGIG (reference sequence). This CDR3 spans 13 amino acids. The CDR3 loop reads CAWSVGTAYGYTF. CDR3 sequence (DNA): TGTGCCTGGAGTGTTGGGACAGCCTATGGCTACACCTTC.

V is TRBV4-2 and J is TRBJ2-6, with D perhaps matching TRBD1 (5 bases). This CDR3 has 17 residues. The V end was cut by 0 bases, the J end by 0 bases, with 9 bases between. Germline-derived CDR1 and CDR2 are LGHNA and YNFKEQ. The CDR3 is CASSQEGDSSGANVLTF. CDR3 bases: TGTGCCAGCAGCCAAGAAGGTGACAGCTCTGGGGCCAACGTCCTGACTTTC.

The chain recombines TRBV7-2 with TRBJ2-2, with D perhaps TRBD2 (7 bases). Trimming left V 8 bases short and J 7 bases short, with 23 bases between. The CDR3 has 16 residues. Germline V gene data show CDR1 as SGHTA and CDR2 as FQGNSA. The CDR3 DNA reads as TGTGCCAGCGAACCCAGTCCCAGGGGAGGGGGCGGGGAGCTGTTTTTT. As protein: CASEPSPRGGGGELFF.

The V and J genes are TRBV5-8 and TRBJ1-1, with 11 positions matching TRBD1. The ends lost 4 bases at V and 3 bases at J; junction bases unmatched: 14. The CDR3 covers 18 residues. The germline CDR1 and CDR2 sequences are SGHTS and YDEGEE. Written as DNA, the CDR3 is TGTGCCAGCAGCCGGAAAGGGACAGGGGGTCGAAGGGACACTGAAGCTTTCTTT. It encodes CASSRKGTGGRRDTEAFF.

The J gene is TRBJ2-7, the V gene TRBV6-1; D remains ambiguous. CDR3 length equals 14 residues. V lost 3 bases and J 4 bases, leaving 13 bases between the germline ends. Germline CDR1 and CDR2: MNHNS and SASEGT. Written as DNA, the CDR3 is TGTGCCAGCAGTGACGTGGGCCGAATTTACGAGCAGTACTTC. Protein product: CASSDVGRIYEQYF.

In this sample, this clone turned up once. Here the CDR3 reads CASRPSGNQETQYF. The CDR3 coding sequence is TGTGCCAGCAGGCCTTCGGGGAATCAAGAGACCCAGTACTTC. V usage is TRBV7-2 and J usage is TRBJ2-5, with TRBD2 as a possible D gene (5 bases). V lost 6 bases and J lost 2, with 13 bases in between. The CDR3 is 14 amino acids. Germline loops: CDR1 SGHTA, CDR2 FQGNSA.

This chain joins TRBV19 and TRBJ2-5, with D possibly TRBD2 on 6 matching bases. The CDR3 loop spans 15 amino acids. V lost 5 bases to trimming and J lost 2 bases, with 15 bases between them. Germline V CDR1 and CDR2: LNHDA, SQIVND (reference sequence). The CDR3, as DNA: TGTGCCAGTAGTCGGTCAGCCGGAGGGCAAGAGACCCAGTACTTC. Protein: CASSRSAGGQETQYF.

The chain is built from TRBV5-8 and TRBJ2-3, with 8 nucleotides matching TRBD2. The length of the CDR3 is 16 residues. Germline V lookup: CDR1 SGHTS, CDR2 YDEGEE. The trim removed 1 base at V and 2 bases at J, leaving 6 bases unmatched. CDR3 sequence (DNA): TGTGCCAGCAGCTTGACTAAGCGGGGGCCCACAGATACGCAGTATTTT. Amino acid sequence: CASSLTKRGPTDTQYF.

CDR3 residues: CASSSGQGRTEAFF. The CDR3 region has the DNA TGTGCCAGCAGTTCCGGACAGGGGAGGACTGAAGCTTTCTTT. The chain has TRBV5-4 and TRBJ1-1; TRBD1 agrees at 9 bases. The CDR3 consists of 14 residues. The germline gives CDR1 SGHNT, CDR2 YYREEE (reference sequence). Trimming took 5 bases from V and 5 from J; bases not matched to a gene: 7.

The chain couples TRBV7-9 to TRBJ2-5, with 8 bases lining up with TRBD1. With V trimmed by 5 bases and J by 5 bases, 16 bases remained unmatched. Per germline, CDR1 SEHNR and CDR2 FQNEAQ (reference sequence). The CDR3 length is 17 residues. The CDR3 DNA reads TGTGCCAGCAGCCCCCGCTCAGACAGGGGAGACCGTGAGACCCAGTACTTC. The encoded protein is CASSPRSDRGDRETQYF.

The chain joins TRBV13 to TRBJ1-1; 7 bases line up with TRBD1. With V trimmed by 5 bases and J by 0 bases, 6 bases remained unmatched. Germline CDR1 and CDR2: PRHDT and FYEKMQ (reference sequence). The CDR3 sequence is 15 residues long. As DNA, the CDR3 is TGTGCCAGCAGCAGAGGGGGCGTGCTGAACACTGAAGCTTTCTTT. Translating it yields CASSRGGVLNTEAFF. Full variable domain (rest looked up from reference TRBV13 and TRBJ1-1): AAGVIQSPRHLIKEKRETATLKCYPIPRHDTVYWYQQGPGQDPQFLISFYEKMQSDKGSIPDRFSAQQFSDYHSELNMSSLELGDSALYFCASSRGGVLNTEAFFGQGTRLTVV.

The rearrangement joins TRBV4-2 to TRBJ2-1; D might be TRBD2 (5 bases). CDR1 LGHNA and CDR2 YNFKEQ come from the germline V gene. This CDR3 spans 16 amino acids. V was shortened by 0 bases and J by 2 bases, with 11 bases between the two germline ends. CDR3 sequence reads: CASSQEAGGTYNEQFF. CDR3 DNA sequence: TGTGCCAGCAGCCAAGAGGCGGGTGGGACCTACAATGAGCAGTTCTTC.

This rearrangement joins TRBV7-2 to TRBJ2-1; 16 bases are a match to TRBD2. Germline CDR1 SGHTA, CDR2 FQGNSA. The J segment lost 5 bases and the V segment lost 5 bases, leaving 12 bases of the junction unmatched. The CDR3 is 19 residues long. In DNA form, the CDR3 reads TGTGCCAGCAGCCAAGTGGGACTAGCGGGGGGGCGGCGGGACAATGAGCAGTTCTTC. Translating gives CASSQVGLAGGRRDNEQFF.

The chain uses TRBV28 and TRBJ2-5, with a possible D match to TRBD1 (7 bases). Between the trimmed V and J ends, which lost 5 bases and 2 bases, there was a span of 15 bases. The germline CDR1 and CDR2 sequences are MDHEN and SYDVKM. The CDR3 is 15 residues long. As DNA, the CDR3 is TGTGCCAGCAGTCCCTCAGGGGGGATACAAGAGACCCAGTACTTC. Its translation is CASSPSGGIQETQYF. The variable domain in full, with the rest retrieved from reference TRBV28 and TRBJ2-5, is DVKVTQSSRYLVKRTGEKVFLECVQDMDHENMFWYRQDPGLGLRLIYFSYDVKMKEKGDIPEGYSVSREKKERFSLILESASTNQTSMYLCASSPSGGIQETQYFGPGTRLLVL.

This clone was recorded only once. This chain uses TRBV6-6 with TRBJ2-7, with a possible D match to TRBD1 (6 bases). CDR1 and CDR2 (germline): MNHNY, SVGAGI (reference sequence). This CDR3 spans 13 amino acids. Trimming stripped 0 bases from V and 4 bases from J, with 7 bases between. The CDR3 region has the DNA TGTGCCAGCAGTTACTCGACAGGATACGAGCAGTACTTC. Translation gives CASSYSTGYEQYF.

This chain joins TRBV10-3 and TRBJ2-1; 7 bases are a match to TRBD1. Germline-derived CDR1 and CDR2 are ENHRY and SYGVKD. V lost 8 bases to trimming and J lost 3 bases; unmatched junction nucleotides: 7. The CDR3 extends over 14 amino acids. CDR3: CAIQDRPNYNEQFF. The CDR3 DNA sequence: TGTGCCATCCAGGACAGGCCGAACTACAATGAGCAGTTCTTC.

The V call is TRBV6-4, the J call TRBJ2-2; TRBD2 agrees at 11 bases. CDR3 size: 16 residues. Germline V gene data show CDR1 as MRHNA and CDR2 as SNTAGT. V was clipped by 6 bases and J by 1 base; unmatched bases: 4. In DNA, the CDR3 is TGTGCCAGCAGCGGGGGACTAGCGGAGAACACCGGGGAGCTGTTTTTT. Translated, it gives CASSGGLAENTGELFF.

The chain employs TRBV5-1 and TRBJ2-7; 8 bases align to TRBD2. V gave up 0 bases and J gave up 7 bases; unmatched junction bases: 6. CDR3 size: 14 residues. Per the germline V gene, CDR1 is SGHRS and CDR2 is YFSETQ. The CDR3 coding sequence is TGCGCCAGCAGCTTGGGCAGGGTAGCGGGGGAGCAGTACTTC. This gives the protein CASSLGRVAGEQYF.

This clone has a single count. The V gene is TRBV7-2, the J gene TRBJ2-3; 7 nucleotides line up with TRBD2. Germline loops: CDR1 SGHTA, CDR2 FQGNSA. CDR3 length: 15 residues. V lost 0 bases to trimming and J lost 6 bases; unmatched junction nucleotides: 6. The CDR3 sequence is CASSLAGGSGDTQYF. CDR3 nucleotide sequence: TGTGCCAGCAGCTTAGCGGGCGGGAGTGGGGATACGCAGTATTTT.

This chain joins TRBV4-2 and TRBJ1-4, with TRBD1 matching over 9 bases. The CDR3 spans 16 residues. J lost 5 bases, V lost 0 bases, and 4 bases had no gene match. CDR1 is LGHNA, CDR2 YNFKEQ, per germline. CDR3 residues: CASSQDPGTGNEKLFF. The CDR3 DNA sequence: TGTGCCAGCAGCCAAGATCCCGGGACAGGGAATGAAAAACTGTTTTTT.

On this clone: The junction differs from germline at one of its ends, possibly a read error. This chain's CDR3 is CASTLWGSYNSPLHF. CDR3 bases: TGTGCCAGCACCTTGTGGGGCTCATATAATTCACCCCTCCACTTT. The chain combines TRBV5-6 with TRBJ1-6; the D gene is possibly TRBD1 (5 bases). The germline CDR1 and CDR2 sequences are SGHDT and YYEEEE. The CDR3 has 15 residues.

This chain connects TRBV5-6 to TRBJ1-2; TRBD1 matches 9 bases. Germline V CDR1 and CDR2: SGHDT, YYEEEE. The length of the CDR3 is 18 residues. V was pared by 1 base and J by 5 bases, with 15 bases of the junction left unmatched. CDR3 coding DNA: TGTGCCAGCAGCTTGTACTTCCGGGACAGGGAGGATTGGTATGGCTACACCTTC. It specifies CASSLYFRDREDWYGYTF.

This rearrangement joins TRBV4-2 to TRBJ2-3, with D possibly being TRBD2 (5 bases). Trimming stripped 4 bases from V and 6 bases from J, with 23 bases between. CDR1 is LGHNA and CDR2 is YNFKEQ in the germline V gene. The CDR3 totals 17 residues. The DNA for the CDR3 is TGTGCCAGCAGCCCGAATGAAGGAGGCGGTGGGTCGGATACGCAGTATTTT. This gives the protein CASSPNEGGGGSDTQYF.

The chain links TRBV18 to TRBJ2-7; possibly TRBD1 for D (6 bases). The germline CDR1 and CDR2 sequences are KGHSH and LQKENI. The CDR3 spans 16 residues. Trimming left V 0 bases short and J 2 bases short, with 14 bases between. CDR3 protein: CASSPPGAGQTYEQYF. CDR3 in DNA: TGTGCCAGCTCACCACCGGGGGCAGGGCAAACCTACGAGCAGTACTTC.

J is TRBJ2-7 and V is TRBV19; 7 bases align to TRBD2. Germline V gene data show CDR1 as LNHDA and CDR2 as SQIVND (reference sequence). CDR3 length: 17 residues. The ends lost 3 bases at V and 6 bases at J; junction bases unmatched: 17. CDR3 bases: TGTGCCAGTAGTATTAGAGGACTAGAATCCGTACCGGGCGAGCAGTACTTC. Amino acids: CASSIRGLESVPGEQYF.

In this sample, this clone turned up once. The V gene is TRBV2, the J gene TRBJ1-1, with D possibly being TRBD1 (5 bases). The length of the CDR3 is 12 residues. Trimming pared 3 bases from V and 3 bases from J, leaving 5 bases between. Germline values: CDR1 SNHLY, CDR2 FYNNEI. The CDR3 region has the DNA TGTGCCAGCAGTGACAGGGACACTGAAGCTTTCTTT. Its protein product is CASSDRDTEAFF.

This chain links TRBV27 with TRBJ1-5, with D perhaps matching TRBD1 (5 bases). V was cut by 3 bases and J by 3 bases, with 15 bases left in between. Germline V lookup: CDR1 MNHEY, CDR2 SMNVEV (reference sequence). The CDR3 runs 16 residues. The CDR3 sequence: CASSFGGIFPNQPQHF. Written as DNA, the CDR3 is TGTGCCAGCAGTTTTGGGGGGATTTTCCCCAATCAGCCCCAGCATTTT.

The chain couples TRBV30 to TRBJ1-6; D is uncertain. The length of the CDR3 is 14 residues. Germline CDR1 GTSNPN, CDR2 SVGIG (reference sequence). The V end was cut by 0 bases, the J end by 4 bases, with 7 bases between. CDR3 region: CAWSVVQYNSPLHF. The CDR3 region has the DNA TGTGCCTGGAGTGTGGTACAGTATAATTCACCCCTCCACTTT.

The rearrangement links TRBV7-6 to TRBJ2-3; 15 bases map to TRBD2. The CDR3 loop spans 18 amino acids. Germline-derived CDR1 and CDR2 are SGHVS and FNYEAQ. Losses at the gene ends were 0 bases for V and 5 bases for J; bases not matched to a gene: 6. The CDR3 DNA reads as TGTGCCAGCAGCTTAGCTCACGGACTAGCGGGGGGGCTAGATACGCAGTATTTT. This gives the protein CASSLAHGLAGGLDTQYF. Looking up the rest from reference TRBV7-6 and TRBJ2-3 gives the full variable domain: GAGVSQSPRYKVTKRGQDVALRCDPISGHVSLYWYRQALGQGPEFLTYFNYEAQQDKSGLPNDRFSAERPEGSISTLTIQRTEQRDSAMYRCASSLAHGLAGGLDTQYFGPGTRLTVL.